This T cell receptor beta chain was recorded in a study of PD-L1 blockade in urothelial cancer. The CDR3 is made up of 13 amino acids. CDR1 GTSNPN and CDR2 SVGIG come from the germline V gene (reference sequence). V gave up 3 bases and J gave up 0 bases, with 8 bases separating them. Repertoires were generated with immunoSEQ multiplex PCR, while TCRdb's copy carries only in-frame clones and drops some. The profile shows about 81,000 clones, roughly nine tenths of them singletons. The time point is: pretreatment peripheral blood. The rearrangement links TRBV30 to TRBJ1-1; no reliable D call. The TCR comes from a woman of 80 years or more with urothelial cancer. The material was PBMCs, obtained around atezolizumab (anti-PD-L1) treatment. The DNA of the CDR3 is TGTGCCTGGAGCAGAGGAGTGAACACTGAAGCTTTCTTT. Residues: CAWSRGVNTEAFF.